This is a list of T cell receptor beta chains from one sample in a study of identical twins. MiXCR, run by TCRdb on the 5' RACE reads, gives a single entry per CDR3 protein. The data contain roughly 230,000 distinct CDR3 sequences, about 9% of them singletons. The same specimen was also included in a second study, on yellow fever vaccine responses in identical twins.

The sample taken for sequencing was CD8+ T cells sorted from blood. These receptors all come from a woman in her late teens or twenties in good health. CDR3s include the opening cysteine and the closing phenylalanine or tryptophan. Each record gives: CDR3 protein, D gene, V gene, J gene. The D gene is left open where the match is weak.

cdr3_aa: CASRRTGIHQPQHF
d_call: .
v_call: TRBV11-3
j_call: TRBJ1-5

cdr3_aa: CASSEGQGAEKLFF
d_call: TRBD1
v_call: TRBV6-1
j_call: TRBJ1-4

cdr3_aa: CSAPESVYNEQFF
d_call: .
v_call: TRBV20-1
j_call: TRBJ2-1

cdr3_aa: CASSYGSSGELFF
d_call: .
v_call: TRBV12-3/TRBV12-4
j_call: TRBJ2-2

cdr3_aa: CSVLGSGANVLTF
d_call: .
v_call: TRBV29-1
j_call: TRBJ2-6

cdr3_aa: CASRITSGGQDEQFF
d_call: TRBD2
v_call: TRBV7-9
j_call: TRBJ2-1

cdr3_aa: CASSQEGSGRDYTDTQYF
d_call: TRBD2
v_call: TRBV4-3
j_call: TRBJ2-3

cdr3_aa: CSALDSQPYEQYF
d_call: .
v_call: TRBV20-1
j_call: TRBJ2-7

cdr3_aa: CASSRVGHHEQYF
d_call: .
v_call: TRBV12-3/TRBV12-4
j_call: TRBJ2-7

cdr3_aa: CASSLTYGLAGSSDTQYF
d_call: TRBD2
v_call: TRBV7-8
j_call: TRBJ2-3

cdr3_aa: CASSLEEGQQPQHF
d_call: .
v_call: TRBV7-6
j_call: TRBJ1-5

cdr3_aa: CASSLVPGAAKNIQYF
d_call: .
v_call: TRBV7-7
j_call: TRBJ2-4

cdr3_aa: CASSQESYNEQFF
d_call: .
v_call: TRBV14
j_call: TRBJ2-1

cdr3_aa: CASSPTGGHTETQYF
d_call: TRBD2
v_call: TRBV9
j_call: TRBJ2-5

cdr3_aa: CASRTGGPSYEQYF
d_call: TRBD1
v_call: TRBV7-9
j_call: TRBJ2-7

cdr3_aa: CASSLLSGLRFDEQFF
d_call: .
v_call: TRBV12-3/TRBV12-4
j_call: TRBJ2-1

cdr3_aa: CASSLYSSGDEQYF
d_call: .
v_call: TRBV27
j_call: TRBJ2-7

cdr3_aa: CASTHTKSGTGGKRFTDTQYF
d_call: TRBD1
v_call: TRBV11-2
j_call: TRBJ2-3

cdr3_aa: CASSEVGGTEQYF
d_call: .
v_call: TRBV2
j_call: TRBJ2-7

cdr3_aa: CATSTSAGQGYYEQYF
d_call: TRBD1
v_call: TRBV15
j_call: TRBJ2-7

cdr3_aa: CASSWMTGFQETQYF
d_call: .
v_call: TRBV5-1
j_call: TRBJ2-5

cdr3_aa: CASSIDVAGGPYNEQFF
d_call: TRBD2
v_call: TRBV19
j_call: TRBJ2-1

cdr3_aa: CASSPWTGGINEQFF
d_call: TRBD1
v_call: TRBV7-6
j_call: TRBJ2-1

cdr3_aa: CSARNRGLTYEQFF
d_call: TRBD1
v_call: TRBV20-1
j_call: TRBJ2-1

cdr3_aa: CASRGNTIYF
d_call: .
v_call: TRBV7-9
j_call: TRBJ1-3

cdr3_aa: CASGATNTGELFF
d_call: .
v_call: TRBV28
j_call: TRBJ2-2

cdr3_aa: CASSFLQGIGNTGELFF
d_call: .
v_call: TRBV28
j_call: TRBJ2-2

cdr3_aa: CASSTWRGGQGETQYF
d_call: .
v_call: TRBV7-9
j_call: TRBJ2-5

cdr3_aa: CASRSSSGGANEQFF
d_call: TRBD2
v_call: TRBV12-3/TRBV12-4
j_call: TRBJ2-1

cdr3_aa: CASSSYGQSREAFF
d_call: .
v_call: TRBV27
j_call: TRBJ1-1

cdr3_aa: CASSSGLGYNTGELFF
d_call: .
v_call: TRBV12-3/TRBV12-4
j_call: TRBJ2-2

cdr3_aa: CASWTGYEQYF
d_call: .
v_call: TRBV6-1
j_call: TRBJ2-7

cdr3_aa: CSVESGEREQYF
d_call: .
v_call: TRBV29-1
j_call: TRBJ2-7

cdr3_aa: CASSPGTDYNEQFF
d_call: TRBD1
v_call: TRBV19
j_call: TRBJ2-1

cdr3_aa: CASSSIPWDSRYNEQFF
d_call: TRBD1
v_call: TRBV12-3/TRBV12-4
j_call: TRBJ2-1

cdr3_aa: CASSYNRGRGYTF
d_call: TRBD1
v_call: TRBV27
j_call: TRBJ1-2

cdr3_aa: CASSVGTSGTDEQFF
d_call: TRBD2
v_call: TRBV6-4
j_call: TRBJ2-1

cdr3_aa: CASSLWTGGSEQFF
d_call: TRBD1
v_call: TRBV27
j_call: TRBJ2-1

cdr3_aa: CSATDPGHTDTQYF
d_call: .
v_call: TRBV20-1
j_call: TRBJ2-3

cdr3_aa: CASSLYGPQELAVITDTQYF
d_call: TRBD2
v_call: TRBV11-1
j_call: TRBJ2-3

cdr3_aa: CASSYSKTGELFF
d_call: .
v_call: TRBV6-5
j_call: TRBJ2-2

cdr3_aa: CASSGPGLAGVYEQYF
d_call: TRBD2
v_call: TRBV7-9
j_call: TRBJ2-7

cdr3_aa: CASSLAASGRGDEQFF
d_call: TRBD2
v_call: TRBV28
j_call: TRBJ2-1

cdr3_aa: CATIGSGSQSETQYF
d_call: TRBD2
v_call: TRBV4-3
j_call: TRBJ2-5